These 2 T cell receptor beta chains were sequenced from one sample in a study of human T cells and chemical hapten exposure. Time point reported: patch test 1, 2 weeks after DPC sensitization. Sample treatment: therapeutic diphenylcyclopropenone sensitization with weekly scalp DPC. In TCRdb, the RACE reads were re-called with MiXCR into one record per CDR3 protein. The profile shows 84,000 or so distinct CDR3 sequences, under 12% of them singletons. The specimen comprised whole blood, sampled in connection with sensitization to the hapten diphenylcyclopropenone (DPC). Every receptor here comes from a middle-aged man with alopecia areata. Some clones in this sample may be carry-over from other donors' samples.

The gene calls are TRBV29-1 and TRBJ2-1, with TRBD1 as a possible D gene (6 bases). With 8 bases removed from V and 10 bases from J, the gap between germline ends came to 27 bases. The CDR3 consists of 15 residues. The germline V gene encodes CDR1 SQVTM and CDR2 ANQGSEA. The CDR3 nucleotides read TGCAGCACCCTTTCGCGGCAGGGGCGCCAGGGGGAGCAGTTCTTC. Protein product: CSTLSRQGRQGEQFF.

CDR3 sequence reads: CSATRQGSEQYF. CDR3 DNA: TGCAGTGCTACCCGACAGGGAAGCGAGCAGTACTTC. The gene calls are TRBV20-1 and TRBJ2-7, with 7 bases that match TRBD1. V lost 4 bases to trimming and J lost 6 bases; unmatched junction nucleotides: 6. The V gene's germline CDR1 is DFQATT and CDR2 SNEGSKA (reference sequence). The CDR3 is 12 amino acids.